This T cell receptor beta chain emerged from a study of blood T cell repertoires in COVID-19. Germline loops: CDR1 MNHEY, CDR2 SVGAGI. The CDR3 is 15 amino acids. Unmatched junction bases numbered 9, after V lost 9 bases and J lost 3 bases. Here immunoSEQ multiplex PCR was the method, and the copy in TCRdb shows in-frame clones only, minus some. The sample consists of about 200,000 clones, 80% to 90% of them appearing once. The TCR sequence derives from a man aged 60-69 years who had recovered from COVID-19. The sequencing sample was made of peripheral blood. This chain uses TRBV6-5 with TRBJ1-5, with 9 bases fitting TRBD1. The CDR3 sequence is CASARDRVFNQPQHF. The CDR3, as DNA: TGTGCCAGTGCCAGGGACAGGGTTTTCAATCAGCCCCAGCATTTT.